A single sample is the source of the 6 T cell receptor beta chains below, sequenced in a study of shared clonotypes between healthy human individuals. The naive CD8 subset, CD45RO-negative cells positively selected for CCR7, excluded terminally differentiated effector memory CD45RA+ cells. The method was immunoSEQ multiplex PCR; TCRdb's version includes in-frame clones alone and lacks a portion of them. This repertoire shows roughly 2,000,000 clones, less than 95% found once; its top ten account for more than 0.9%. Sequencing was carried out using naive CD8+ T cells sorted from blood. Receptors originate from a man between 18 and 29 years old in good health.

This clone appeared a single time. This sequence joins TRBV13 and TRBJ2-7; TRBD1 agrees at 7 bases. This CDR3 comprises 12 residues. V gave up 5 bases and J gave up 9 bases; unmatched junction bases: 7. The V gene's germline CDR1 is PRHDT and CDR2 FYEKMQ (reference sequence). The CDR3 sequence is CASSPPPGGQYF. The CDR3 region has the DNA TGTGCCAGCAGCCCCCCCCCAGGGGGGCAGTACTTC.

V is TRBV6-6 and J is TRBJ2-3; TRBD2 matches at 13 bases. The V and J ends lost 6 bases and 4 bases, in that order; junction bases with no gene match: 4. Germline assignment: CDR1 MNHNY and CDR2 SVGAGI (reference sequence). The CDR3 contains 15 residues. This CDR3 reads CASSWTSGSSDTQYF. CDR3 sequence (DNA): TGTGCCAGCAGCTGGACTAGCGGGAGCTCAGATACGCAGTATTTT.

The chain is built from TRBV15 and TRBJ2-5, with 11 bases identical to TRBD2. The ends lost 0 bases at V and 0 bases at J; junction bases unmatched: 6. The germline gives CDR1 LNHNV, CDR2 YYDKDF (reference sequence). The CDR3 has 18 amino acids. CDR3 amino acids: CATSREGLAGLYQETQYF. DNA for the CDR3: TGTGCCACCAGCAGAGAAGGACTAGCGGGCTTGTACCAAGAGACCCAGTACTTC.

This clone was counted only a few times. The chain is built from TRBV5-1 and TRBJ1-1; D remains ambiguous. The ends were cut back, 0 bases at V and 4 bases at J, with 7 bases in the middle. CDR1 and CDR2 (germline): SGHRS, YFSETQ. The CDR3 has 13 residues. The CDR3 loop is CASSLGFPTEAFF. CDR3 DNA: TGCGCCAGCAGCTTGGGATTCCCCACTGAAGCTTTCTTT.

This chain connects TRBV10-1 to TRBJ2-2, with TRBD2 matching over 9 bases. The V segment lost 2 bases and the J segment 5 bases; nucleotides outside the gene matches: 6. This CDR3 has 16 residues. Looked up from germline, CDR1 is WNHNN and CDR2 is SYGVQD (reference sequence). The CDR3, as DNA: TGCGCCAGCAGTGAGGTTGGCGGGGGGGAAACCGGGGAGCTGTTTTTT. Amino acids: CASSEVGGGETGELFF.

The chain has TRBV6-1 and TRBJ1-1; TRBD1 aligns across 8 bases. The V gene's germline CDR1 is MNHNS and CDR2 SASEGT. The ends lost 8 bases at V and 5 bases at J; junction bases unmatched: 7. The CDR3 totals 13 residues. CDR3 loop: CASSGTGGTEAFF. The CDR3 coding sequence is TGTGCCAGCTCCGGGACAGGCGGAACTGAAGCTTTCTTT.